This TCR beta chain was recovered during a study of cytomegalovirus exposure and HLA in healthy donors. The PCR ran on 60 Vbeta and 13 Jbeta primers. Data came from immunoSEQ multiplex PCR; TCRdb stores just in-frame clones and leaves some out. This sample has around 200,000 clones; 60% to 80% occur once, and the top ten carry around 1.8%. Whole-study findings and limits: Reportedly, fewer N-insertions than the roughly 600-donor mean appeared in an Asian-associated ancestry cluster in a later analysis. Within a later analysis, the majority of CMV-associated TCR beta chains appeared HLA-restricted.

This clone occurred once. What it recognizes is unknown. The sample consisted of PBMCs. The source is a man younger than 35 in good health and CMV-seronegative.

CDR3 nucleotides: TGTGCCTGGAGTGGTGGAGCTACGAATAATGAAAAACTGTTTTTT. Its protein product is CAWSGGATNNEKLFF. The chain recombines TRBV30 with TRBJ1-4; unclear D gene. Germline V gives CDR1 GTSNPN, CDR2 SVGIG (reference sequence). The CDR3 covers 15 residues. V was trimmed by 1 base and J by 4 bases, leaving 13 bases between them.